Listed here is a single T cell receptor beta chain. This receptor's antigen is unknown. No clone much larger than this one lies a single base away; base qualities are absent. This specimen belongs to a study of cytomegalovirus exposure and HLA in healthy donors listed by TCRdb under 2017. Regarding the research as a whole: According to an earlier analysis of 550 to 700 of the donors, about 190 million T cells yielded roughly 110 million unique TCR beta sequences and around 300 Gb of sequence data. About 280 gigabases of sequencing data and about 92 million unique TCR sequences made up an early release that covered several hundred HLA-typed donors. Of the roughly 400 genotyped donors, 65% to 90% fell in the genetic ancestry cluster associated with self-reported Caucasian donors. The study was designed to test whether signatures of past pathogen exposure could be identified by cataloging public T cell receptors. The study profiled the T cell repertoires of 500 to 800 subjects by immunosequencing and related them to cytomegalovirus serostatus. In addition to the first cohort of about 650 subjects, a separate validation cohort of some 120 different subjects was used. High-throughput TCR immunosequencing, statistical association of individual TCRs with disease status, and machine learning were combined to predict cytomegalovirus infection status. A later analysis re-examined previously published TCR beta repertoires from 500 to 700 donors and added high-resolution HLA genotyping to investigate patterns of TCR occurrence. In the later analysis, no new phenotypic data were used to find candidate immune exposures; instead, reliance was placed on TCR beta sequences and their occurrence across donors. An earlier analysis of approximately 500 of the donors applied high-throughput TCR beta sequencing to assess whether each TCR beta V gene segment acted as functional or pseudogenic. Donor age, sex, ethnicity and CMV serostatus were collected together with the repertoire data. A later genetic analysis used genome-wide SNP genotypes for about three fifths of the 666 donors, treating that subset as a discovery cohort. All discovery cohort repertoires had been generated using a single sequencing platform. HLA typing covered class I and class II loci at four-digit resolution. The number of typed donors differed by locus: about 629-630 for A, B, C, DRB1 and DQB1; some 540 for DQA1; some 590 for DPA1; and 450 to 480 for DPB1. Four to six DR-DQ haplotypes were handled as single units for association and clustering because linkage in the cohort was strong. Among around 400 genotyped donors of the cohort, an average of about 240,000 unique TCR beta nucleotide sequences were sequenced per donor, roughly 18% of them non-productive. Overall study outcomes, separate from this receptor: Because the 87-base-pair reads could not distinguish some IMGT-functional V segments, including TRBV6-2 and TRBV6-3, those segments were excluded. In a later analysis, TCR association rates were found to vary across HLA loci, with the most associated TCRs seen for DRB1 alleles and the fewest for HLA-C alleles. In both the original and validation cohorts, the classifier was reported to diagnose cytomegalovirus status with high specificity and sensitivity. A cluster of highly shared sequence variants was judged likely to represent a technical artifact of the sequencing pipeline. Sequencing depth was assumed to be roughly uniform across donors in the presence/absence analyses, though that assumption may not hold. Correlated functional status among segregating V segments might be attributable to linkage disequilibrium, but an unknown experimental factor could not be ruled out. The study listed approximately 160 TCR beta chains as associated with cytomegalovirus. A further reported finding was that TCR beta sequences accurately predicted the HLA-A and HLA-B alleles for most subjects in the first cohort. In a later analysis, HLA-associated TCR beta chains were found to be more clonally expanded and to have lower generation probabilities than equally common non-associated chains. The earlier analysis of fewer than 750 of the donors excluded seventeen rarely observed V segments, including chromosome 9 orphons, because counts were too low. A later analysis found that most CMV-associated TCR beta chains appeared HLA-restricted, with HLA associations seemingly driven largely by CMV exposure. In an earlier analysis of 587 of the donors, most TCR beta V segments appeared in productive rearrangements about 87% or about 30% of the time, broadly matching IMGT annotations. A later analysis associated about 17,000 TCR beta sequences with specific HLA alleles at a false discovery rate of 0.05. The authors suggested that the approach could potentially be extended to other disease states and immunological phenotypes. Most TCR sequences were observed very rarely across donors, whereas some public TCRs were present in many individuals. V-gene and J-gene trimming of TCR beta chains was associated with a missense DCLRE1C variant in a later genetic analysis, and the association was replicated in an independent cohort. Because HLA typing was missing for some donors at each locus, association tests included only the typed subset. For the cohort, immune exposure information was limited to CMV serostatus. Strong co-occurrence of HLA alleles, especially DR and DQ, made assigning TCR associations to individual alleles difficult. Compared with the approximately 710-donor mean, donors in an Asian-associated ancestry cluster had fewer N-insertions in productive TCRs, according to a later genetic analysis. Several of the top co-occurrence clusters appeared to be linked to parvovirus B19, influenza, CMV and Epstein-Barr virus, according to a later analysis. Only TCR beta chains were sequenced in this cohort, and the absence of alpha or paired-chain data limited detectable features. In vitro tests confirmed that a few of the cytomegalovirus-associated TCR beta chains recognize cytomegalovirus antigens.

The junction shows trimming of 4 bases on V and 1 base on J, and the gene matches do not reach 14 bases of it. Taken from cysteine to phenylalanine, the CDR3 has 18 residues. The read is trimmed to its CDR3 DNA, 54 bases read in frame from base 1. In the germline V gene, CDR1 corresponds to SNHLY and CDR2 to FYNNEI. Library creation used the immunoSEQ multiplex PCR assay. For the multiplex PCR, a mixture combining 60 forward primers for TCR Vbeta segments and 13 reverse primers for TCR Jbeta segments was used. The CDR3 region of rearranged TCR beta genes was amplified from genomic DNA with a multiplex PCR assay. The Illumina HiSeq System was used to sequence the amplified TCR beta libraries as 87-base-pair reads. For the original study's pipeline: In a later analysis, 80 million or so unique TCR beta chains were counted across the roughly 610 repertoires, and about 9.9 million of these chains were shared by at least two donors. A nearest-neighbor algorithm error-corrected the raw reads and collapsed the reads into unique sequences, merging closely related sequences to remove PCR and sequencing errors. CDR3 sequences were aligned to IMGT reference sequences to assign V, D and J gene segments. For a sequence to be retained, a match of at least six nucleotides to both a V gene segment and a J gene segment was required. A rearrangement counted as productive if the CDR3 had no stop codons and remained in frame with V and J, and every other rearrangement counted as non-productive. CDR3 was defined according to IMGT convention as the region running from the second conserved V-encoded cysteine to the conserved J-encoded phenylalanine. In an earlier analysis of 550 to 650 of the donors, sequences lacking an unambiguous match to a single V gene segment were excluded. In an earlier analysis of a few hundred of the donors, V segments were called functional above 56.7% productive rearrangements and were called segregating when the between-donor standard deviation exceeded 5%. A statistical classification framework was developed to diagnose cytomegalovirus status using the catalog of TCR beta chain sequences. In a later analysis, V and J genes were assigned by comparing TCR nucleotide sequences against IMGT/GENE-DB human TR gene sequences. In a later analysis, CDR3 sequences and most-parsimonious VDJ recombination scenarios were assigned using the TCRdist pipeline. A later analysis defined each TCR beta chain by its CDR3 amino acid sequence plus V-gene family, and excluded reads lacking a unique V-gene family. A later analysis removed 592 highly shared, low-generation-probability nucleotide sequences to deal with suspected cross-contamination and a sequencing artifact. In a later analysis, a clonal expansion index was calculated for each public chain from normalized within-repertoire ranks of inferred template counts. In a later analysis, generation probabilities were computed with a VDJ recombination model fitted to out-of-frame rearrangements, and the resulting probabilities were checked against IGoR. A later analysis scored TCR-TCR, TCR-HLA and TCR-CMV co-occurrence with hypergeometric tests, applying a repertoire-size bias correction to TCR pairs. False discovery rates were estimated in a later analysis by permuting HLA or CMV assignments 20 times. In a later analysis, co-occurring TCRs were grouped using DBSCAN, and TCRdist sequence similarity was added for clustering within HLA-allele-positive subsets. Repertoires with fewer than 30,000 or more than 120,000 public chains, plus five repertoires with anomalous nucleotide sharing, were excluded from co-occurrence clustering. TCRdb limited this immuneACCESS table to in-frame rearrangements with V and J called. A share of clones is missing; checked studies link under half to unresolved V genes, and the rest is unexplained. That table is the source of V, J and clone size, and D and trimming were worked out from the DNA. In all, the sample holds some 96,000 clones, and roughly three quarters of those were seen once. The ten largest clones capture 7.7% of the sample.

The cohort was made up of about 670 healthy bone marrow donors. At the time of sampling, every cohort member was nominally healthy, though immune exposures that went unrecorded were likely present. The donor tested CMV seronegative and was one of the 352 seronegative cohort members. A peripheral blood sample was collected from each donor, and TCR beta sequencing was performed on peripheral blood mononuclear cells. The Qiagen DNeasy Blood Extraction Kit was used to extract genomic DNA from the blood cell samples. Sequencing was carried out using PBMCs. The chain couples TRBV2 to TRBJ1-1; 8 bases in between match TRBD1. The clonotype was recovered from a female donor in good health and CMV-seronegative. The DNA sequence follows: TGTGCCAGCAGTGGAAGGGACAGGTCGATCTCCCAGAACACTGAAGCTTTCTTT. This is translated as CASSGRDRSISQNTEAFF.